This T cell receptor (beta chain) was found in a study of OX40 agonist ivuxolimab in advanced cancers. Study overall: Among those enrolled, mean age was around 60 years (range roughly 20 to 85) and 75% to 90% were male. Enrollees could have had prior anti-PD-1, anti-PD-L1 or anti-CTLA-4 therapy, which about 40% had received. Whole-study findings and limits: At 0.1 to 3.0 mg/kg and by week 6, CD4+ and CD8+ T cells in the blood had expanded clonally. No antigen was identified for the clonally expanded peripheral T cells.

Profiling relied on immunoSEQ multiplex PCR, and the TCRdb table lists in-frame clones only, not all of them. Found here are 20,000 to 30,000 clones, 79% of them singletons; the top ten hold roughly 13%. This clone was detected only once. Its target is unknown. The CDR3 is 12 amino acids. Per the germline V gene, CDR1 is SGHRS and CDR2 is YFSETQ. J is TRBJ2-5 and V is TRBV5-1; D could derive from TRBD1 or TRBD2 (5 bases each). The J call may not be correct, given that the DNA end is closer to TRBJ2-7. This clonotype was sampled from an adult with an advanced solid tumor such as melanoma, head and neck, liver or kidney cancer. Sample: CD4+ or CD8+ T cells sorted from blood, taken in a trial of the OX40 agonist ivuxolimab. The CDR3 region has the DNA TGCGCCAGCAGGCGAGGGACGGCCGAGCAGTACTTC. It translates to CASRRGTAEQYF.